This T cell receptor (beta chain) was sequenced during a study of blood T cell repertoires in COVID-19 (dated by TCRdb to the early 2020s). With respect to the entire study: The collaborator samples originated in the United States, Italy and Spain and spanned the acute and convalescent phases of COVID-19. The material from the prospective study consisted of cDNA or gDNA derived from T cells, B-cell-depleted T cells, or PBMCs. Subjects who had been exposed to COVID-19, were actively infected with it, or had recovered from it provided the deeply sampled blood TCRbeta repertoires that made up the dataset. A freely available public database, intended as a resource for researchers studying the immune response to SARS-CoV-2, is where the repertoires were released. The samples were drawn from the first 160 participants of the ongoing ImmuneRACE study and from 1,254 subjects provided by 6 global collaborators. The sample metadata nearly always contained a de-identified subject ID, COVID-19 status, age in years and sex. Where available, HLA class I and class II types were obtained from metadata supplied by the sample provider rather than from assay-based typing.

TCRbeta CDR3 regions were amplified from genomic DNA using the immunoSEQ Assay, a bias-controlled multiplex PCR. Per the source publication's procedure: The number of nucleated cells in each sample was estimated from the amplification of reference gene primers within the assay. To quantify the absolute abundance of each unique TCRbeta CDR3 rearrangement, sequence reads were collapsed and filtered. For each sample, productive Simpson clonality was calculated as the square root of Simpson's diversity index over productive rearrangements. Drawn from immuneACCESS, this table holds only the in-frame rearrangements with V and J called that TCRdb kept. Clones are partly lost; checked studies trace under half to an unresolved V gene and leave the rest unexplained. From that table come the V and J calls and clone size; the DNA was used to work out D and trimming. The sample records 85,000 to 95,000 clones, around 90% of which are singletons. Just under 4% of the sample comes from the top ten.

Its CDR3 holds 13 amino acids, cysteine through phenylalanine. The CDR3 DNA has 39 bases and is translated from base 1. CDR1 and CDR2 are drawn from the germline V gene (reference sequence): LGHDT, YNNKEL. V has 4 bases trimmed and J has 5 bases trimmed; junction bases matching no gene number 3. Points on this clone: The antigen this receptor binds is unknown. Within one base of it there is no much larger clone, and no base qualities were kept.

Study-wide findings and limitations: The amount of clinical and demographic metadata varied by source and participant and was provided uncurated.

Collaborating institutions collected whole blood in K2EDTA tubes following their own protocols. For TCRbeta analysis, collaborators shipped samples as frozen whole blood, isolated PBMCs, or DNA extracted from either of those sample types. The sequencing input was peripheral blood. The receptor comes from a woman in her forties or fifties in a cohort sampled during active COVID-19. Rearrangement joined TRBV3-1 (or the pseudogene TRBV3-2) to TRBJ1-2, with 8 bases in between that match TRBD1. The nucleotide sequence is TGTGCCAGCAGCCTACAGGGGGGATATGGCTACACCTTC. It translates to CASSLQGGYGYTF.